A single sample is the source of the 25 T cell receptor beta chains below, sequenced in a study of shared clonotypes between healthy human individuals. The protocol was immunoSEQ multiplex PCR, while the TCRdb copy is restricted to in-frame clones and leaves out a portion. The sample carries over a million clones, about 75% recorded once. The specimen was memory CD4+ T cells sorted from blood. Subset denoted: CD45RA-negative fraction. The receptors were gathered from a man aged 18 to 35 in good health.

The CDR3 sequence: CASSSPPMAAYEQYF. The DNA for the CDR3 is TGTGCCAGCAGTTCCCCTCCGATGGCGGCTTACGAGCAGTACTTC. The J gene is TRBJ2-7, the V gene TRBV28; no reliable D call. V lost 4 bases and J lost 4, with 17 bases in between. The length of the CDR3 is 15 residues. CDR1 is MDHEN and CDR2 is SYDVKM in the germline V gene.

This clone was counted a few times. DNA for the CDR3: TGCGCCAGCAGTGAGTCGATGGGAGGGACAGTAACCTACGAGCAGTACTTC. Its protein is CASSESMGGTVTYEQYF. This sequence joins TRBV10-2 and TRBJ2-7; D assignment may be TRBD1 or TRBD2 (7 bases each). CDR3 length equals 17 residues. The V gene's germline CDR1 is WSHSY and CDR2 SAAADI. V was pared by 0 bases and J by 2 bases, with 17 bases between.

CDR3 nucleotides: TGTGCCAGCAGCTTAGCGGGGTTGCGGAATGAGCAGTTCTTC. Encoded protein: CASSLAGLRNEQFF. This sequence joins TRBV7-9 and TRBJ2-1; no clear D. CDR3 size: 14 residues. Trimming cost V 0 bases and J 7 bases, with 10 bases left between them. The germline CDR1 and CDR2 sequences are SEHNR and FQNEAQ (reference sequence).

This clone was seen more than once but under ten times. The chain carries TRBV28 and TRBJ1-3; no firm D call. Germline V CDR1 and CDR2: MDHEN, SYDVKM. The CDR3 has 15 amino acids. Deletions cut 7 bases from V and 2 bases from J, with 15 bases between. CDR3 sequence: CASTFVGSTGNTIYF. The CDR3 nucleotides are TGTGCCAGCACCTTCGTTGGCAGCACTGGAAACACCATATATTTT. The full variable domain, its missing parts supplied by reference TRBV28 and TRBJ1-3, is DVKVTQSSRYLVKRTGEKVFLECVQDMDHENMFWYRQDPGLGLRLIYFSYDVKMKEKGDIPEGYSVSREKKERFSLILESASTNQTSMYLCASTFVGSTGNTIYFGEGSWLTVV.

This chain connects TRBV4-3 to TRBJ2-1, with 9 bases aligning to TRBD2. With 1 base clipped from V and 7 bases from J, the junction kept 5 bases outside the gene matches. CDR1 and CDR2 (germline): LGHNA, YSLEER. This CDR3 is built from 15 residues. Here the CDR3 reads CASSQAPSGINEQFF. As DNA, the CDR3 is TGCGCCAGCAGCCAAGCTCCTAGCGGGATAAATGAGCAGTTCTTC.

V and J are TRBV7-9 and TRBJ1-4, with D unresolved. V was clipped by 3 bases and J by 1 base, with 3 bases between them. Germline V gene data show CDR1 as SEHNR and CDR2 as FQNEAQ (reference sequence). The CDR3 loop spans 13 amino acids. This CDR3 reads CASSLGTNEKLFF. The CDR3, as DNA: TGTGCCAGCAGCTTGGGAACTAATGAAAAACTGTTTTTT.

This clone turned up a few times. This chain uses TRBV23-1 with TRBJ1-1; no reliable D call. TRBV23-1 is filed as an ORF, its function uncertain. V lost 4 bases, J lost 7 bases, and 4 bases lay in between. The CDR3 runs 10 residues. CDR3 sequence: CASSRGEAFF. Here the CDR3 DNA reads TGCGCCAGCAGTCGAGGTGAAGCTTTCTTT.

The V and J genes are TRBV7-2 and TRBJ1-5; 8 bases match TRBD1. The ends lost 4 bases at V and 2 bases at J; junction bases unmatched: 10. Germline V gene lookup returns CDR1 SGHTA and CDR2 FQGNSA. CDR3 length: 17 residues. CDR3 bases: TGTGCCAGCAGCTCCGGGACAGGTAGGACTGGCAATCAGCCCCAGCATTTT. This encodes CASSSGTGRTGNQPQHF. The full variable domain, rest sourced from reference TRBV7-2 and TRBJ1-5, is GAGVSQSPSNKVTEKGKDVELRCDPISGHTALYWYRQSLGQGLEFLIYFQGNSAPDKSGLPSDRFSAERTGGSVSTLTIQRTQQEDSAVYLCASSSGTGRTGNQPQHFGDGTRLSIL.

This chain connects TRBV4-1 to TRBJ2-7, with 11 bases lining up with TRBD2. The germline CDR1 and CDR2 sequences are MGHRA and YSYEKL. Losses at the gene ends were 0 bases for V and 4 bases for J; bases not matched to a gene: 8. The CDR3 is 17 amino acids. The CDR3 region is CASSQEGGTSGFYEQYF. Here the CDR3 DNA reads TGCGCCAGCAGCCAAGAAGGGGGGACTAGCGGATTTTACGAGCAGTACTTC.

This clone has only a few counts. The genes are TRBV30 and TRBJ1-1; D gene ambiguous. CDR1 GTSNPN and CDR2 SVGIG come from the germline V gene (reference sequence). The CDR3 has 14 amino acids. V lost 6 bases and J 0 bases, leaving 14 bases between the germline ends. The CDR3 coding sequence is TGTGCCTGCCAAGGGTACCCCATGAACACTGAAGCTTTCTTT. Its translation: CACQGYPMNTEAFF.

The table lists this clone with many counts. The genes are TRBV4-3 and TRBJ2-3, with no clear D. V lost 4 bases and J lost 1, with 18 bases in between. CDR1 and CDR2 (germline): LGHNA, YSLEER. This CDR3 is built from 17 residues. CDR3: CASSPRKGPTRTDTQYF. CDR3 bases: TGCGCCAGCAGCCCCCGAAAGGGCCCTACCCGCACAGATACGCAGTATTTT.

Note on this clone: At the DNA level, this CDR3 is encoded by other sequences in the same sample as well. The rearrangement uses TRBV5-1 and TRBJ2-7; no clear D. V was clipped by 1 base and J by 5 bases, with 7 bases between them. Germline CDR1 is SGHRS and CDR2 is YFSETQ. The CDR3 is 12 residues long. This CDR3 is CASSLKGNEQYF. The CDR3 DNA reads as TGCGCCAGCAGCTTGAAGGGAAACGAGCAGTACTTC.

The CDR3 DNA is TGTGCCAGCAGCCCTCGGGCGGGTGCAGATACGCAGTATTTT. It is translated as CASSPRAGADTQYF. This chain joins TRBV7-2 and TRBJ2-3; TRBD2 is a possible D gene (5 bases). This CDR3 has 14 residues. Germline-derived CDR1 and CDR2 are SGHTA and FQGNSA. Trimming left V 5 bases short and J 4 bases short, with 13 bases between.

The CDR3 spells CATSRDFGDRANYGYTF. CDR3 coding DNA: TGTGCCACCAGCAGAGATTTCGGAGACAGAGCTAACTATGGCTACACCTTC. The chain employs TRBV15 and TRBJ1-2, with D maybe TRBD1 (5 bases). CDR1 and CDR2 (germline): LNHNV, YYDKDF (reference sequence). The V gene lost 0 bases and the J gene lost 0 bases, with 14 bases spanning the gap. The CDR3 length is 17 residues.

The V call is TRBV7-8, the J call TRBJ1-2; 7 bases are shared with TRBD1. The CDR3 sequence is 15 residues long. V lost 5 bases, J lost 4 bases, and 10 bases stayed unmatched. Germline values: CDR1 SGHVS, CDR2 FQNEAQ. DNA for the CDR3: TGTGCCAGCAGCAGGCAGACAGGGCCTGTCTATGGCTACACCTTC. The encoded protein is CASSRQTGPVYGYTF.

The CDR3 sequence: CASSEGTGGVGETQYF. For the CDR3, the DNA is TGTGCCAGCAGCGAAGGGACAGGGGGCGTGGGGGAGACCCAGTACTTC. The chain recombines TRBV9 with TRBJ2-5, with 12 bases fitting TRBD1. V was pared by 3 bases and J by 5 bases, with 8 bases of the junction left unmatched. Germline V gives CDR1 SGDLS, CDR2 YYNGEE. The CDR3 runs to 16 residues. Full variable domain (rest looked up from reference TRBV9 and TRBJ2-5): DSGVTQTPKHLITATGQRVTLRCSPRSGDLSVYWYQQSLDQGLQFLIQYYNGEERAKGNILERFSAQQFPDLHSELNLSSLELGDSALYFCASSEGTGGVGETQYFGPGTRLLVL.

This clone occurred a few times. The rearrangement links TRBV7-3 to TRBJ1-2, with TRBD1 matching 9 bases. Germline loops: CDR1 SGHTA, CDR2 FQGTGA. The CDR3 runs 15 residues. The V segment lost 5 bases and the J segment 6 bases; nucleotides outside the gene matches: 10. The CDR3 DNA follows: TGTGCCAGCAGCCCTAACGAGGGACAGGGCGATGGCTACACCTTC. It is translated as CASSPNEGQGDGYTF. The variable domain in full, completed from reference TRBV7-3 and TRBJ1-2, reads GAGVSQTPSNKVTEKGKYVELRCDPISGHTALYWYRQSLGQGPEFLIYFQGTGAADDSGLPNDRFFAVRPEGSVSTLKIQRTERGDSAVYLCASSPNEGQGDGYTFGSGTRLTVV.

About this clone: The sample holds other DNA sequences that translate to the same CDR3. The chain employs TRBV5-1 and TRBJ2-7; weak D call: TRBD1 (5 bases). Deletions cut 0 bases from V and 0 bases from J, with 7 bases between. This CDR3 is 14 amino acids long. Germline V gives CDR1 SGHRS, CDR2 YFSETQ. The CDR3 protein is CASSLGGDSYEQYF. CDR3 nucleotide sequence: TGCGCCAGCAGCTTGGGGGGCGACTCCTACGAGCAGTACTTC.

Of note for this clone: With a much larger clone just one base away, this may be a read error. The gene calls are TRBV5-1 and TRBJ2-3, with 10 bases fitting TRBD2. Germline CDR1 reads SGHRS; CDR2 reads YFSETQ. The CDR3 is made up of 15 amino acids. The J segment lost 0 bases and the V segment lost 4 bases, leaving 2 bases of the junction unmatched. The CDR3 DNA sequence: TGCGCCAGCAGCGTGACTAGCGGGAGCACAGATACGCAGTATTTT. As protein: CASSVTSGSTDTQYF.

The rearrangement links TRBV21-1 to TRBJ2-5; the DNA was not compared with TRBD2, the D call given in the table. TRBV21-1 is a documented pseudogene. The CDR3 totals 14 residues. The CDR3 here is CASSKARGIETQYF. CDR3 DNA: TGTGCCAGCAGCAAAGCGAGAGGGATTGAGACCCAGTACTTC.

This clone was picked up a small number of times. The chain carries TRBV19 and TRBJ2-5; TRBD2 matches at 8 bases. J was trimmed by 2 bases and V by 5 bases; bases with no gene match: 4. CDR3 length equals 14 residues. Per germline, CDR1 LNHDA and CDR2 SQIVND (reference sequence). The CDR3 protein is CASSRTSWQETQYF. The CDR3 region has the DNA TGTGCCAGTAGTCGGACTAGCTGGCAAGAGACCCAGTACTTC.

The chain combines TRBV21-1 with TRBJ2-7; the DNA was not compared with TRBD1, the D call given in the table. TRBV21-1 is a pseudogene. CDR3 size: 15 residues. CDR3 nucleotide sequence: TGTGCCAGCAGCCTCCAGGGAACCTTACTTTACGAGCAGTACTTC. This gives the protein CASSLQGTLLYEQYF.

The chain couples TRBV4-3 to TRBJ2-6, with 8 positions matching TRBD1. Per the germline V gene, CDR1 is LGHNA and CDR2 is YSLEER. The J segment lost 0 bases and the V segment lost 1 base, leaving 2 bases of the junction unmatched. The CDR3 has 17 residues. The CDR3 coding sequence is TGCGCCAGCAGCCAAGCAACAGGGGGCTCTGGGGCCAACGTCCTGACTTTC. Amino acids: CASSQATGGSGANVLTF.

V gene TRBV15 combines with J gene TRBJ2-5; 7 nucleotides line up with TRBD2. This CDR3 region has 12 residues. In germline, CDR1 is LNHNV, CDR2 YYDKDF (reference sequence). The ends lost 11 bases at V and 0 bases at J; junction bases unmatched: 3. In nucleotides, the CDR3 is TGTGCCGTCAGCGGGAACCAAGAGACCCAGTACTTC. Its protein is CAVSGNQETQYF.

The chain recombines TRBV14 with TRBJ1-2; tentatively, D is TRBD1 (6 bases). Trimming took 0 bases from V and 7 from J, leaving 12 bases between them. Germline values: CDR1 SGHDN, CDR2 FVKESK. The length of the CDR3 is 14 residues. CDR3 sequence reads: CASSQEGGAVGYTF. CDR3 DNA: TGTGCCAGCAGCCAAGAAGGGGGGGCGGTTGGCTACACCTTC.